The 8 T cell receptor beta chains presented below share a single source sample, sequenced in a study listed by TCRdb under 2016. Library construction relied on RT-PCR. Sequenced on an Illumina MiSeq. The public reads were reanalyzed by TCRdb: fastp trimming at Q25, MiXCR alignment, in-frame beta chains only. Entries that share a CDR3 protein sequence are merged under the most common genes and DNA. Across this sample there are fewer than 800,000 distinct CDR3 sequences, with approximately 15% seen only once. The top ten constitute 3.6% of the sample. Source material: memory CD4+ T cells from blood. Every receptor here comes from a female donor in good health, serving as a healthy control.

This chain links TRBV12-3 or TRBV12-4 with TRBJ1-2; 8 bases are a match to TRBD1. There are 14 residues in the CDR3. J was trimmed by 4 bases and V by 6 bases; bases with no gene match: 7. The CDR3 bases are TGTGCCAGCAGGAAACAGGGGGTAGCCTATGGCTACACCTTC. Translation gives CASRKQGVAYGYTF.

This clonotype was detected only a few times. The V call is TRBV20-1, the J call TRBJ2-1; 12 bases fit TRBD1. Germline CDR1 reads DFQATT; CDR2 reads SNEGSKA (reference sequence). V was clipped by 4 bases and J by 8 bases; unmatched bases: 9. This CDR3 is built from 15 residues. In nucleotides, the CDR3 is TGCAGTGCTAATATGGGGACAGGGGGCCGGGATGAGCAGTTCTTC. Its protein is CSANMGTGGRDEQFF.

Written as DNA, the CDR3 is TGTGCCAGCAGACCGCAAAGGCGGTTCAATGAGCAGTTCTTC. Protein sequence: CASRPQRRFNEQFF. V gene TRBV27 combines with J gene TRBJ2-1; D remains unclear. V was clipped by 6 bases and J by 6 bases, with 15 bases between them. The CDR3 runs 14 residues. Germline loops: CDR1 MNHEY, CDR2 SMNVEV (reference sequence).

This chain uses TRBV7-9 with TRBJ2-3; D possibly corresponds to TRBD1 (5 bases). This CDR3 has 14 amino acids. Trimming removed 5 bases from V and 7 bases from J, with 16 bases in between. Germline CDR1 and CDR2: SEHNR and FQNEAQ (reference sequence). The CDR3 reads CASSQGSPPNTQYF. The CDR3 nucleotides are TGTGCCAGCAGCCAGGGATCTCCCCCAAATACGCAGTATTTT.

This chain joins TRBV20-1 and TRBJ1-6; D gene uncertain. Trimming stripped 5 bases from V and 10 bases from J, with 12 bases between. CDR3 length: 12 residues. Germline V lookup: CDR1 DFQATT, CDR2 SNEGSKA (reference sequence). As DNA, the CDR3 is TGCAGTGCTCCTGACCGTGGCTCACCCCTCCACTTT. It encodes CSAPDRGSPLHF.

The chain links TRBV11-3 to TRBJ2-7, with 9 positions matching TRBD1. V was clipped by 5 bases and J by 5 bases; unmatched bases: 10. CDR1 is SGHNT, CDR2 YENEEA, per germline. This CDR3 is built from 15 residues. CDR3 sequence: CASSPGTGTDHEQYF. The CDR3 nucleotides read TGTGCCAGCAGCCCTGGGACAGGGACGGACCACGAGCAGTACTTC.

On this clonotype: The germline gene is not matched at one end of the junction; a read error may be the cause. The chain combines TRBV5-6 with TRBJ2-3; TRBD2 matches at 13 bases. There are 16 residues in the CDR3. In germline, CDR1 is SGHDT, CDR2 YYEEEE. CDR3: CASKSPRTSGRNTQYF. CDR3 bases: TGTGCTAGCAAATCCCCCCGGACTAGCGGGAGAAATACGCAGTATTTT.

This clonotype was seen a single time. V and J are TRBV20-1 and TRBJ1-1, with unresolved D. Trimming removed 2 bases at V and 0 bases at J, with 10 bases between. The CDR3 loop spans 14 amino acids. The germline V gene has CDR1 DFQATT and CDR2 SNEGSKA (reference sequence). CDR3 sequence: CSARSDGMNTEAFF. CDR3 DNA: TGCAGTGCTAGATCCGATGGCATGAACACTGAAGCTTTCTTT.